This T cell receptor (beta chain) was sequenced during a study of Ad26.COV2.S vaccination and SARS-CoV-2 variants. Sequenced by immunoSEQ multiplex PCR; TCRdb stores in-frame clones only, minus some. The sample has hundreds of thousands of clones, around 89% seen once. Stated treatment: some 20 received Ad26.COV2.S at low or high dose, single or two shots; about five received placebo; per-sample allocation not given. Day 63 following the first vaccine or placebo injection was when the samples were taken. CDR1 is SGHRS and CDR2 is YFSETQ in the germline V gene. This CDR3 contains 15 residues. V lost 3 bases, J lost 6 bases, and 15 bases lay in between. This clone was observed a single time.

The specimen was peripheral blood, collected in a trial of Ad26.COV2.S vaccine versus placebo. The gene calls are TRBV5-1 and TRBJ1-4; tentative D call: TRBD1 (5 bases). The TCR sequence derives from a person between 18 and 60 years old who received the Ad26.COV2.S COVID-19 vaccine or a placebo. The CDR3 loop reads CASSSGGAEDEKLFF. DNA of the CDR3: TGCGCCAGCAGCTCGGGTGGGGCGGAAGATGAAAAACTGTTTTTT. Filled out from reference TRBV5-1 and TRBJ1-4, the complete variable domain reads KAGVTQTPRYLIKTRGQQVTLSCSPISGHRSVSWYQQTPGQGLQFLFEYFSETQRNKGNFPGRFSGRQFSNSRSEMNVSTLELGDSALYLCASSSGGAEDEKLFFGSGTQLSVL.